Below, 31 T cell receptor beta chains from the same sample are listed, as sequenced in a study of cytomegalovirus exposure and HLA in healthy donors. The PCR employed 60 Vbeta primers together with 13 Jbeta primers. Sequencing was performed with immunoSEQ multiplex PCR; in TCRdb, only in-frame clones are kept and a portion is missing. This repertoire comprises over 100,000 clones; its ten largest clones make up approximately 1.6%. Sequenced input: PBMCs. These receptors all stem from a man between 18 and 29 years old in good health and CMV-seronegative.

The chain joins TRBV19 to TRBJ1-1, with D hard to call. V lost 5 bases to trimming and J lost 7 bases, with 14 bases between them. Germline V gene sequence: CDR1 LNHDA, CDR2 SQIVND (reference sequence). The CDR3 runs to 13 residues. In DNA, the CDR3 is TGTGCCAGTAGTCTCAATATGGGCCTTGAAGCTTTCTTT. As protein: CASSLNMGLEAFF.

V and J are TRBV7-3 and TRBJ1-1; a possible D gene is TRBD1 (6 bases). Germline V CDR1 and CDR2: SGHTA, FQGTGA. The V gene lost 5 bases and the J gene lost 1 base, with 8 bases spanning the gap. The CDR3 runs 13 residues. The CDR3 DNA is TGTGCCAGCAGCGCGACAGGGAACACTGAAGCTTTCTTT. Encoded protein: CASSATGNTEAFF.

The chain links TRBV9 to TRBJ1-1; the D is unclear. The V and J ends lost 2 bases and 5 bases respectively, with 16 bases between them. This CDR3 has 15 residues. Germline V lookup: CDR1 SGDLS, CDR2 YYNGEE. The CDR3 sequence: CASSVIEVARTEAFF. The CDR3 coding sequence is TGTGCCAGCAGCGTCATAGAGGTCGCGAGGACTGAAGCTTTCTTT.

The V gene is TRBV7-2, the J gene TRBJ1-2; TRBD1 matches at 12 bases. Germline values: CDR1 SGHTA, CDR2 FQGNSA. V was clipped by 4 bases and J by 8 bases; unmatched bases: 11. This CDR3 is built from 16 residues. As DNA, the CDR3 is TGTGCCAGCAGCTCCCGTCGGGGACAGGGGGCCGGGGGCTACACCTTC. Translated, it gives CASSSRRGQGAGGYTF. Full variable domain (remainder filled in from reference TRBV7-2 and TRBJ1-2): GAGVSQSPSNKVTEKGKDVELRCDPISGHTALYWYRQSLGQGLEFLIYFQGNSAPDKSGLPSDRFSAERTGGSVSTLTIQRTQQEDSAVYLCASSSRRGQGAGGYTFGSGTRLTVV.

V usage is TRBV9 and J usage is TRBJ2-5; D unclear. Germline-derived CDR1 and CDR2 are SGDLS and YYNGEE. The CDR3 spans 12 residues. The V and J ends lost 4 bases and 5 bases respectively, with 9 bases between them. The DNA of the CDR3 is TGTGCCAGCAGCTCAGGATCGGAGACCCAGTACTTC. Amino acid sequence: CASSSGSETQYF.

This chain connects TRBV7-2 to TRBJ2-5, with TRBD2 matching over 13 bases. V lost 8 bases and J lost 7; bases outside the gene matches: 13. The CDR3 is made up of 16 amino acids. In germline, CDR1 is SGHTA, CDR2 FQGNSA. As DNA, the CDR3 is TGTGCCAGCGCCGACAGACTAGCGGGGGGCCTGGGGACCCAGTACTTC. Its protein is CASADRLAGGLGTQYF.

This sequence joins TRBV6-6 and TRBJ1-5, with D hard to call. Trimming took 8 bases from V and 3 from J, leaving 11 bases between them. Germline-derived CDR1 and CDR2 are MNHNY and SVGAGI (reference sequence). CDR3 size: 13 residues. Here the CDR3 reads CASYRVHNQPQHF. The CDR3, as DNA: TGTGCCAGCTACAGAGTCCACAATCAGCCCCAGCATTTT.

The chain joins TRBV6-5 to TRBJ1-1; D unclear. The CDR3 has 14 amino acids. The V gene's germline CDR1 is MNHEY and CDR2 SVGAGI. Trimming removed 7 bases at V and 3 bases at J, with 15 bases between. This chain's CDR3 is CASTLRSEDTEAFF. CDR3 sequence (DNA): TGTGCCAGCACTCTGAGAAGTGAGGACACTGAAGCTTTCTTT.

The V call is TRBV27, the J call TRBJ2-7; TRBD2 matches 9 bases. The germline CDR1 and CDR2 sequences are MNHEY and SMNVEV (reference sequence). V shed 8 bases and J 1 base; nucleotides not matched to a gene: 3. The CDR3 is made up of 13 amino acids. This chain's CDR3 is CASGTSRSYEQYF. The CDR3 DNA reads as TGTGCCAGCGGGACTAGCAGATCCTACGAGCAGTACTTC.

The rearrangement uses TRBV27 and TRBJ2-4, with TRBD1 as a possible D gene (6 bases). Deletions cut 6 bases from V and 3 bases from J, with 12 bases between. The length of the CDR3 is 14 residues. Germline values: CDR1 MNHEY, CDR2 SMNVEV (reference sequence). CDR3 sequence reads: CASSKTGFKNIQYF. CDR3 DNA sequence: TGTGCCAGCAGCAAAACAGGGTTCAAAAACATTCAGTACTTC.

The chain joins TRBV14 to TRBJ2-1; 7 bases are a match to TRBD2. The CDR3 length is 18 residues. CDR1 is SGHDN and CDR2 is FVKESK in the germline V gene. With 1 base clipped from V and 3 bases from J, the junction kept 12 bases outside the gene matches. For the CDR3, the DNA is TGTGCCAGCAGCCAAGTACGAGGAGGGACTACCTACTACAATGAGCAGTTCTTC. Protein product: CASSQVRGGTTYYNEQFF.

The V and J genes are TRBV19 and TRBJ2-3, with a weak D call TRBD2 (5 bases). Between the trimmed V and J ends, which lost 1 base and 5 bases, there was a span of 10 bases. CDR3 length equals 14 residues. From germline, CDR1 is LNHDA and CDR2 SQIVND (reference sequence). The CDR3: CASSIVPGRDTQYF. For the CDR3, the DNA is TGTGCCAGTAGTATAGTTCCGGGGAGAGATACGCAGTATTTT.

The chain carries TRBV28 and TRBJ1-2; D is ambiguous. Germline V gene sequence: CDR1 MDHEN, CDR2 SYDVKM. This CDR3 region has 11 residues. Deletions cut 6 bases from V and 8 bases from J, with 10 bases between. The CDR3 nucleotides are TGTGCCAGCAGCACCCCCCGGGGCTACACCTTC. Translated: CASSTPRGYTF.

The V call is TRBV5-1, the J call TRBJ2-2; D is unresolved. Per the germline V gene, CDR1 is SGHRS and CDR2 is YFSETQ. V lost 0 bases, J lost 0 bases, and 6 bases lay in between. This CDR3 has 15 amino acids. This CDR3 is CASSLAQTNTGELFF. As DNA, the CDR3 is TGCGCCAGCAGCTTGGCACAGACGAACACCGGGGAGCTGTTTTTT.

The chain has TRBV6-4 and TRBJ1-5; 9 positions agree with TRBD1. The CDR3 has 18 residues. The V and J ends lost 2 bases and 2 bases, in that order; junction bases with no gene match: 10. Germline CDR1 is MRHNA and CDR2 is SNTAGT. CDR3 loop: CASSDTSHWTGGNQPQHF. In nucleotides, the CDR3 is TGTGCCAGCAGTGACACCTCTCATTGGACAGGGGGCAATCAGCCCCAGCATTTT.

Worth noting for this clone: The sample has other DNA sequences that encode this CDR3 too. The J gene is TRBJ2-3, the V gene TRBV13, with 8 bases aligning to TRBD1. The junction had 8 bases not matched to a gene; V was cut back by 5 bases and J by 1 base. This CDR3 contains 16 residues. Germline-derived CDR1 and CDR2 are PRHDT and FYEKMQ (reference sequence). DNA of the CDR3: TGTGCCAGCAGCCTTGGGCAGGGGGCCGGCACAGATACGCAGTATTTT. This codes for CASSLGQGAGTDTQYF.

The chain couples TRBV11-3 to TRBJ2-1, with a weak D call TRBD2 (6 bases). Deletions cut 4 bases from V and 2 bases from J, with 9 bases between. Germline V CDR1 and CDR2: SGHNT, YENEEA. The CDR3 spans 14 residues. CDR3 bases: TGTGCCAGCAGCTCCCGCGGGACCTACAATGAGCAGTTCTTC. Its protein product is CASSSRGTYNEQFF.

V gene TRBV27 combines with J gene TRBJ1-5; 9 positions match TRBD1. J was trimmed by 1 base and V by 3 bases; bases with no gene match: 1. Germline assignment: CDR1 MNHEY and CDR2 SMNVEV (reference sequence). This CDR3 region has 15 residues. As DNA, the CDR3 is TGTGCCAGCAGTTTGGACAGGGGAAGCAATCAGCCCCAGCATTTT. Translating it yields CASSLDRGSNQPQHF.

The chain combines TRBV5-8 with TRBJ2-4; D uncertain. The CDR3 covers 14 residues. In germline, CDR1 is SGHTS, CDR2 YDEGEE. V shed 4 bases and J shed 9 bases, with 17 bases lying between them. The CDR3 nucleotides read TGTGCCAGCAGCCCATCTAGGTTTTCGGGCATTCAGTACTTC. Translating gives CASSPSRFSGIQYF.

This sequence joins TRBV4-2 and TRBJ2-7; 7 nucleotides line up with TRBD2. The J segment lost 2 bases and the V segment lost 0 bases, leaving 7 bases of the junction unmatched. Per germline, CDR1 LGHNA and CDR2 YNFKEQ. CDR3 length equals 16 residues. The CDR3 reads CASSQELERGAYEQYF. The CDR3 nucleotides read TGTGCCAGCAGCCAAGAGTTAGAGCGGGGAGCCTACGAGCAGTACTTC.

The V and J genes are TRBV6-5 and TRBJ1-4; D uncertain. Germline lookup yields CDR1 MNHEY and CDR2 SVGAGI. Trimming shortened V by 7 bases and J by 5 bases, and 11 bases separated the two germline ends. The CDR3 is 13 amino acids. This chain's CDR3 is CASKGNYNEKLFF. The CDR3 nucleotides are TGTGCCAGCAAAGGCAACTACAATGAAAAACTGTTTTTT.

This chain joins TRBV29-1 and TRBJ2-1; 10 bases fit TRBD1. CDR1 and CDR2 (germline): SQVTM, ANQGSEA. This CDR3 region has 17 residues. Trimming at V came to 8 bases and at J to 0 bases, leaving 13 bases not matched to a gene. CDR3 in amino acids: CSTSRTGGDHSYNEQFF. CDR3 bases: TGCAGCACATCCCGGACAGGGGGGGACCACTCCTACAATGAGCAGTTCTTC.

The chain joins TRBV6-5 to TRBJ1-6, with D perhaps TRBD1 (5 bases). Trimming pared 0 bases from V and 13 bases from J, leaving 16 bases between. CDR3 size: 15 residues. Germline values: CDR1 MNHEY, CDR2 SVGAGI. CDR3 sequence reads: CASSYSGQGLDPLHF. The CDR3 bases are TGTGCCAGCAGTTACTCCGGACAAGGGTTAGATCCCCTCCACTTT.

This chain links TRBV9 with TRBJ1-4; tentatively, D is TRBD1 (6 bases). Trimming left V 0 bases short and J 5 bases short, with 11 bases between. Germline CDR1 and CDR2: SGDLS and YYNGEE. The CDR3 contains 15 residues. For the CDR3, the DNA is TGTGCCAGCAGCGTAGGAGGGGGATACAATGAAAAACTGTTTTTT. Encoded protein: CASSVGGGYNEKLFF.

V gene TRBV29-1 combines with J gene TRBJ2-3; TRBD1 aligns across 8 bases. V gave up 1 base and J gave up 3 bases; unmatched junction bases: 6. Germline CDR1 SQVTM, CDR2 ANQGSEA. This CDR3 has 15 residues. CDR3 nucleotides: TGCAGCGTTGAAGGCGGACAGGGAGGAACAGATACGCAGTATTTT. Its translation is CSVEGGQGGTDTQYF.

The genes are TRBV9 and TRBJ2-3, with unresolved D. The CDR3 extends over 11 amino acids. Between the trimmed V and J ends, which lost 3 bases and 6 bases, there was a span of 5 bases. CDR1 and CDR2 from the germline V gene are SGDLS and YYNGEE. In nucleotides, the CDR3 is TGTGCCAGCAGCGCCCGGGATACGCAGTATTTT. Its translation is CASSARDTQYF.

The J gene is TRBJ1-3, the V gene TRBV4-2; D is unresolved. Looked up from germline, CDR1 is LGHNA and CDR2 is YNFKEQ. This CDR3 has 16 amino acids. Trimming stripped 4 bases from V and 0 bases from J, with 13 bases between. The CDR3 reads CASSPEGGHSGNTIYF. As DNA, the CDR3 is TGTGCCAGCAGCCCGGAGGGAGGGCACTCTGGAAACACCATATATTTT.

The chain recombines TRBV29-1 with TRBJ2-1; 8 bases line up with TRBD1. Trimming removed 0 bases from V and 6 bases from J; junction bases left unmatched: 10. CDR1 SQVTM and CDR2 ANQGSEA come from the germline V gene. The CDR3 totals 16 residues. As DNA, the CDR3 is TGCAGCGTTGAAGAGGATGGACAGGGCACGGCCAATGAGCAGTTCTTC. As protein: CSVEEDGQGTANEQFF.

DNA for the CDR3: TGTGCCTGGAGTGAAGGACAGGTTTTCTACGAGCAGTACTTC. Translated, it gives CAWSEGQVFYEQYF. The chain combines TRBV30 with TRBJ2-7, with TRBD1 matching over 7 bases. CDR3 size: 14 residues. The V segment lost 1 base and the J segment 3 bases; nucleotides outside the gene matches: 6. Looked up from germline, CDR1 is GTSNPN and CDR2 is SVGIG (reference sequence).

Here the CDR3 DNA reads TGTGCCAGCAGCTTAAACCCCCCGGCAGGAGGCGATGGCTACACCTTC. It yields the protein CASSLNPPAGGDGYTF. V gene TRBV7-3 combines with J gene TRBJ1-2; D remains unclear. V was cut by 1 base and J by 6 bases, with 18 bases left in between. The CDR3 covers 16 residues. In germline, CDR1 is SGHTA, CDR2 FQGTGA.

The chain is built from TRBV2 and TRBJ2-5; TRBD1 matches 10 bases. The end of the DNA fits TRBJ2-7 better, so the J call may be wrong. This CDR3 contains 12 residues. Germline CDR1 and CDR2: SNHLY and FYNNEI. The CDR3 bases are TGTGCCACGACAGGGGGCAGGTACGAGCAGTACTTC. Translated: CATTGGRYEQYF.